A selection of T cell receptor beta chains follows, all from one sample in a study of response to subunit inactivated influenza vaccine. TCRdb analysed the RT-PCR reads with MiXCR anew, one entry per CDR3 protein. The sample includes under 800,000 distinct CDR3 sequences, around 13% seen only once; the top ten take approximately 7%. Material: PBMCs from blood, obtained about 14 days before vaccination. Receptors originate from a man aged 50-60 years who received an inactivated influenza vaccine. The CDR3 runs from the conserved cysteine through the conserved F or W. The D gene is left open where the match is weak. Clone size is given for some rows only: seen once, a few or many times, or a class if the clone is expanded.

>few|TRBV12-5|.|TRBJ2-3
TGTGCTAGTGGTCTCCGTCCATCCGGAGGTACGCAGTATTTT
CASGLRPSGGTQYF
>.|TRBV5-1|.|TRBJ1-1
TGCGCCAGCAGCTTTAGGGGCGCGGACGCTGAAGCTTTCTTT
CASSFRGADAEAFF
>.|TRBV20-1|TRBD1|TRBJ2-2
TGCAGTGCTAGCGGGACAGGGGGAGGGACCGGGGAGCTGTTTTTT
CSASGTGGGTGELFF
>.|TRBV9|.|TRBJ1-1
TGTGCCAGCAGCCGAACGCCCCAAGGGGACACTGAAGCTTTCTTT
CASSRTPQGDTEAFF
>.|TRBV7-3|.|TRBJ1-6
TGTGCCAGCAGCTCCAGTGTGTCGGGGAATTCACCCCTCCACTTT
CASSSSVSGNSPLHF
>many|TRBV5-5|.|TRBJ2-2
TGTGCCAGCAGCGGACGGGGGTCCCTAAGCACCGGGGAGCTGTTTTTT
CASSGRGSLSTGELFF
>few|TRBV2|.|TRBJ2-4
TGTGCCAGCAGGAGGGACGGGTCAAACATTCAGTACTTC
CASRRDGSNIQYF
>.|TRBV6-2/TRBV6-3|.|TRBJ2-4
TGTGCCAGCAGTTACGTGCTAGAGAGGCTTCAAGCCAAAAACATTCAGTACTTC
CASSYVLERLQAKNIQYF
>few|TRBV7-9|.|TRBJ1-3
TGTGCCAGCAGCTACAGGGATCTGTTCACCATATATTTT
CASSYRDLFTIYF
>few|TRBV4-1|TRBD1|TRBJ2-2
TGCGCCAGCAGCCGGGGACAGGCGACCGGGGAGCTGTTTTTT
CASSRGQATGELFF
>many|TRBV20-1|.|TRBJ2-2
TGCAGTGCTAGAGGCCAGACACACACCGGGGAGCTGTTTTTT
CSARGQTHTGELFF
>few|TRBV7-2|TRBD2|TRBJ2-7
TGTGCCAGCAGCTCATCTAGCGGGACGGTCTACGAGCAGTACTTC
CASSSSSGTVYEQYF
>.|TRBV20-1|.|TRBJ1-6
TGCAGTGCTAGGGCCCTGCCCCTCCACTTT
CSARALPLHF
>few|TRBV29-1|TRBD1|TRBJ2-5
TGCAGTGTCCGACAGGGGGTTGAGACCCAGTACTTC
CSVRQGVETQYF
>few|TRBV4-2|.|TRBJ1-5
TGTGCCAGCACCCCCTCCGGAACAGATTGGATTCAGCCCCAGCATTTT
CASTPSGTDWIQPQHF
>many|TRBV12-3/TRBV12-4|.|TRBJ2-3
TGTGCCAGCAGTTTAGCCCTTCTGCGTACAGATACGCAGTATTTT
CASSLALLRTDTQYF
>.|TRBV10-3|TRBD1|TRBJ1-1
TGTGCCATCAGTGCCGCCGGGACAGGGAACACTGAAGCTTTCTTT
CAISAAGTGNTEAFF
>.|TRBV15|TRBD2|TRBJ2-7
TGTGCCACCAGCACTCAGCGGGAATCCTACGAGCAGTACTTC
CATSTQRESYEQYF
>.|TRBV5-1|TRBD2|TRBJ2-1
TGCGCCAGCAGCCATGGGACTAGCGGGGGGGCTAATGAGCAGTTCTTC
CASSHGTSGGANEQFF
>.|TRBV18|TRBD1|TRBJ2-5
TGTGCCAGCTCAGCGACAGGGTTTGGTGAGACCCAGTACTTC
CASSATGFGETQYF
>.|TRBV10-3|.|TRBJ2-2
TGTGCCACCTATCCAAACCTCAACACGAACACCGGGGAGCTGTTTTTT
CATYPNLNTNTGELFF
>.|TRBV6-1|.|TRBJ1-1
TGTGCCAGCAGAACACCTACGGGGGGACGGGCGAACACTGAAGCTTTCTTT
CASRTPTGGRANTEAFF
>few|TRBV5-6|.|TRBJ2-7
TGTGCCAGCGCGTCCTTCTATGAGGACGAGCAGTACTTC
CASASFYEDEQYF
>.|TRBV20-1|TRBD2|TRBJ2-5
TGCAGTGCTAGAGTGGCTAGCGGACAAGAGACCCAGTACTTC
CSARVASGQETQYF
>.|TRBV19|TRBD1|TRBJ1-1
TGTGCCAGTAGTAATTTAGGACAGGGGGCGCGGAACACTGAAGCTTTCTTT
CASSNLGQGARNTEAFF
>.|TRBV4-2|.|TRBJ1-2
TGTGCCAGCAGCCAAGACTCTGGCTACACCTTC
CASSQDSGYTF
>many|TRBV2|.|TRBJ2-5
TGTGCCAGCAGTAGTTTGGTTGCTGGAGAGACCCAGTACTTC
CASSSLVAGETQYF
>.|TRBV7-7|.|TRBJ2-2
TGTGCTAGCAGCTCGGATAGCGGACGCGGTCTGTTTTTT
CASSSDSGRGLFF
>.|TRBV12-3/TRBV12-4|.|TRBJ2-1
TGTGCCAGCAGTCAGGGACGGAGCAGGGTCTTC
CASSQGRSRVF
>.|TRBV20-1|TRBD2|TRBJ2-5
TGCAGTGCTAGCCCATGGGTAGCGGGAGAGACCCAGTACTTC
CSASPWVAGETQYF
>few|TRBV20-1|.|TRBJ2-5
TGCAGTGCTAGAGATGGGCTAGCCGTAAAAAAGACCCAGTACTTC
CSARDGLAVKKTQYF
>many|TRBV4-3|.|TRBJ2-5
TGCGCCAGCAGCCTACGAAGGGGCCCCCAAGAGACCCAGTACTTC
CASSLRRGPQETQYF
>many|TRBV12-3/TRBV12-4|.|TRBJ2-1
TGTGCCAGCAGTACCGAGGGTAGGTGGAATGAGCAGTTCTTC
CASSTEGRWNEQFF
>.|TRBV20-1|TRBD2|TRBJ2-5
TGCAGTGCTAACGGACTAGCGGCCAACCAAGAGACCCAGTACTTC
CSANGLAANQETQYF
>.|TRBV2|.|TRBJ2-3
TGTGCCAGCAGTGAAGCGTTCGTGATTGGAGATACGCAGTATTTT
CASSEAFVIGDTQYF
>.|TRBV27|.|TRBJ2-2
TGTGCCAGCAGTTTTTACAAAGGCACCGGGGAGCTGTTTTTT
CASSFYKGTGELFF
>.|TRBV28|.|TRBJ2-3
TGTGCCAGCAGTTTAGGGGGGGGGCCTCCAGATACGCAGTATTTT
CASSLGGGPPDTQYF
>.|TRBV5-1|TRBD2|TRBJ2-7
TGCGCCAGCAGCTTTCGGTCCTTGGACGGTAGCGGGGACTCCTACGAGCAGTACTTC
CASSFRSLDGSGDSYEQYF
>.|TRBV7-3|.|TRBJ2-1
TGTGCCAGCAGCTTAATTCCTGGCAGGGGATCCTACAATGAGCAGTTCTTC
CASSLIPGRGSYNEQFF
>.|TRBV5-6|.|TRBJ2-5
TGTGCCAGCAGCCTGGACAGTAAGGAAGAGACCCAGTACTTC
CASSLDSKEETQYF
>.|TRBV28|.|TRBJ1-6
TGTGCCAGCCGTGGGCTGAGCTCCTATAATTCACCCCTCCACTTT
CASRGLSSYNSPLHF
>few|TRBV7-9|TRBD2|TRBJ2-1
TGTGCCAGCAGGGCTTTAGCGGGAGGAAAATACAATGAGCAGTTCTTC
CASRALAGGKYNEQFF
>few|TRBV5-1|.|TRBJ1-1
TGCGCCAGCAGCGATCAAGGGGGGAACACTGAAGCTTTCTTT
CASSDQGGNTEAFF
>few|TRBV3-1|.|TRBJ2-6
TGTGCCAGCACCCCCATGGCCTCTGGGGCCAACGTCCTGACTTTC
CASTPMASGANVLTF
>few|TRBV2|TRBD2|TRBJ2-7
TGTGCCAGCACGGGACTAGACGGAAGACCCTACGAGCAGTACTTC
CASTGLDGRPYEQYF
>few|TRBV28|.|TRBJ1-1
TGTGCCAGCAGTCTCTACACAGAGAACACTGAAGCTTTCTTT
CASSLYTENTEAFF
>.|TRBV20-1|.|TRBJ2-3
TGCAGTGCTAGCCCGACCGGCAGGATCACAGATACGCAGTATTTT
CSASPTGRITDTQYF
>.|TRBV7-3|.|TRBJ2-3
TGTGCCAGCAGCTCAACCGGGACACAAGGGGGTACGCAGTATTTT
CASSSTGTQGGTQYF
>.|TRBV20-1|TRBD2|TRBJ2-7
TGCAGTGCTCCTCCACAGAGCGGGAGGATAAGTTACGAGCAGTACTTC
CSAPPQSGRISYEQYF
>many|TRBV29-1|TRBD2|TRBJ2-7
TGCAGCGTTGAATGGAACGGCGGGAGGGGATACGAGCAGTACTTC
CSVEWNGGRGYEQYF
>few|TRBV4-2|TRBD1|TRBJ1-6
TGTGCCAGCAGAATGAATGGACAGGAATATAATTCACCCCTCCACTTT
CASRMNGQEYNSPLHF
>.|TRBV10-3|.|TRBJ1-5
TGTGCCAGCGCCGGGGGTTCCTATCAGCCCCAGCATTTT
CASAGGSYQPQHF
>many|TRBV7-6|.|TRBJ2-7
TGTGCCACCAGCCTAGGGGCTTCAAGTGGCGAGCAGTACTTC
CATSLGASSGEQYF
>.|TRBV5-1|.|TRBJ1-1
TGCGCCAGCAGCTCACCCGGGAGGACTGAAGCTTTCTTT
CASSSPGRTEAFF
>few|TRBV6-1|.|TRBJ2-2
TGTGCCAGCAGTGAAGTCAGGGGGGACACCGGGGAGCTGTTTTTT
CASSEVRGDTGELFF
>few|TRBV4-2|.|TRBJ2-2
TGTGCCAGCAGCCAAGATCCGACCCCGGGGTACACCGGGGAGCTGTTTTTT
CASSQDPTPGYTGELFF
>.|TRBV10-3|TRBD2|TRBJ2-4
TGTGCCATCAGTGAGGGGGGGGGCAAAAACATTCAGTACTTC
CAISEGGGKNIQYF
>.|TRBV11-1|.|TRBJ2-6
TGTGCCAGCAGCTTAGGAGGCTGGGGGGGGACAGGCAACTCTGGGGCCAACGTCCTGACTTTC
CASSLGGWGGTGNSGANVLTF
>.|TRBV10-3|.|TRBJ1-2
TGTGCCATCAGCCGGGACATATTATTTTATGGCTACACCTTC
CAISRDILFYGYTF
>few|TRBV9|TRBD1|TRBJ1-6
TGTGCCAGCAGCGAAGGGACAGGGTATAATTCACCCCTCCACTTT
CASSEGTGYNSPLHF